This T cell receptor (beta chain) was identified during a study of tumor and adjacent non-tumor tissue in lung cancer. Whole-study findings and limits: TCR diversity was significantly greater in tumor than normal lung tissue.

Germline loops: CDR1 SEHNR, CDR2 FQNEAQ (reference sequence). The CDR3 has 13 amino acids. A modified ARM-PCR protocol with three rounds of nested PCR amplified TCRbeta. One entry per CDR3 protein, called by TCRdb with MiXCR from the multiplex PCR reads. The sample carries some 47,000 distinct CDR3 sequences, 60% to 65% recorded once. This clonotype was observed a handful of times. Its matching antigen is unknown. A much more abundant neighbour one base away suggests this may be a read error. The template was RNA from unsorted bulk tissue. This non-tumor lung sample came from over 3 cm beyond the tumor edge.

V is TRBV7-9 and J is TRBJ2-7, with D uncertain. The receptor's source is a middle-aged woman with non-small cell lung cancer. What was sequenced was distant non-tumor lung tissue. For the CDR3, the DNA is TGTGCCAACAGCTCCGACAATCTCTACGAGCAGTACTTC. It specifies CANSSDNLYEQYF.